This passage covers 8 T cell receptor beta chains from one sample sequenced in a study of blood T cell repertoires in COVID-19. The assay was immunoSEQ multiplex PCR, and TCRdb's table has in-frame clones only and misses some. The sample holds tens of thousands of clones, roughly four fifths seen once. Sequencing used peripheral blood. These receptors were collected from a woman of 80 years or more with acute or convalescent COVID-19.

V usage is TRBV30 and J usage is TRBJ2-1; the D is unclear. Trimming cost V 2 bases and J 0 bases, with 5 bases left between them. CDR1 and CDR2 from the germline V gene are GTSNPN and SVGIG (reference sequence). The CDR3 sequence is 13 residues long. For the CDR3, the DNA is TGTGCCTGGAGTTGGAGCTCCTACAATGAGCAGTTCTTC. It codes for CAWSWSSYNEQFF.

The V call is TRBV20-1, the J call TRBJ2-5, with TRBD2 as a possible D gene (6 bases). The CDR3 loop spans 14 amino acids. Germline V gene sequence: CDR1 DFQATT, CDR2 SNEGSKA (reference sequence). The germline V and J ends were trimmed by 3 bases and 5 bases, with 16 bases remaining between them. CDR3 amino acids: CSASPVEGWETQYF. CDR3 DNA sequence: TGCAGTGCTAGTCCGGTGGAGGGGTGGGAGACCCAGTACTTC.

V usage is TRBV30 and J usage is TRBJ1-2, with D perhaps TRBD1 (6 bases). There are 11 residues in the CDR3. Germline CDR1 reads GTSNPN; CDR2 reads SVGIG (reference sequence). V lost 4 bases, J lost 8 bases, and 11 bases lay in between. CDR3 amino acids: CAWKFRGGYTF. The CDR3 coding sequence is TGTGCCTGGAAGTTCAGGGGCGGCTACACCTTC. The full variable domain, its missing parts supplied by reference TRBV30 and TRBJ1-2, is SQTIHQWPATLVQPVGSPLSLECTVEGTSNPNLYWYRQAAGRGLQLLFYSVGIGQISSEVPQNLSASRPQDRQFILSSKKLLLSDSGFYLCAWKFRGGYTFGSGTRLTVV.

V and J are TRBV19 and TRBJ2-3; maybe TRBD1 (6 bases). This CDR3 is 12 amino acids long. Germline CDR1 reads LNHDA; CDR2 reads SQIVND (reference sequence). Between the trimmed V and J ends, which lost 6 bases and 7 bases, there was a span of 11 bases. The CDR3 loop reads CASSFDRNTQYF. The DNA of the CDR3 is TGTGCCAGTAGCTTTGACAGGAATACGCAGTATTTT.

This clone was detected only a few times. V and J are TRBV5-1 and TRBJ2-7; D ambiguous. Germline values: CDR1 SGHRS, CDR2 YFSETQ. CDR3 length equals 13 residues. V lost 4 bases and J lost 7, with 15 bases in between. The CDR3 bases are TGCGCCAGCAGCCCGTACCCTATGTGGGAGCAGTACTTC. This codes for CASSPYPMWEQYF.

This chain links TRBV14 with TRBJ2-7, with D perhaps TRBD2 (5 bases). This CDR3 has 16 residues. Germline V gives CDR1 SGHDN, CDR2 FVKESK. V lost 2 bases, J lost 1 base, and 15 bases lay in between. CDR3 in DNA: TGTGCCAGCAGCCAAAATCGGGGTCCCAATTCCTACGAGCAGTACTTC. Protein sequence: CASSQNRGPNSYEQYF.

The genes are TRBV19 and TRBJ2-7, with 7 bases lining up with TRBD1. The CDR3 spans 15 residues. Trimming at V came to 5 bases and at J to 0 bases, leaving 7 bases not matched to a gene. Germline V gene lookup returns CDR1 LNHDA and CDR2 SQIVND (reference sequence). Written as DNA, the CDR3 is TGTGCCAGTAGTGTCGGGGACAGTAGCTCCTACGAGCAGTACTTC. It is translated as CASSVGDSSSYEQYF.

V gene TRBV19 combines with J gene TRBJ2-7; 8 positions agree with TRBD1. The CDR3 is 14 residues long. Losses at the gene ends were 0 bases for V and 2 bases for J; bases not matched to a gene: 0. Per the germline V gene, CDR1 is LNHDA and CDR2 is SQIVND (reference sequence). The CDR3 DNA sequence: TGTGCCAGTAGTATAGAGACAGGGGCCTACGAGCAGTACTTC. It specifies CASSIETGAYEQYF.